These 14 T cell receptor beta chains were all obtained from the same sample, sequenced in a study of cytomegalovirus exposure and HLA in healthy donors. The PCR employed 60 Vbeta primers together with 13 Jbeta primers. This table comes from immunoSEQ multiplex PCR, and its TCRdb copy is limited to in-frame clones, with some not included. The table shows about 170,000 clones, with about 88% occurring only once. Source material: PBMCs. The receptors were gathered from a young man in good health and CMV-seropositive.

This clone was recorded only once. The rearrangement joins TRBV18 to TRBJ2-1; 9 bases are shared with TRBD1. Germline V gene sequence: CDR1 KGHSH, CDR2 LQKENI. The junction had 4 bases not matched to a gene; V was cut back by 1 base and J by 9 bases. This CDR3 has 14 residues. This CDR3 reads CASSPRTGEGEQFF. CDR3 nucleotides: TGTGCCAGCTCACCACGGACAGGGGAGGGTGAGCAGTTCTTC.

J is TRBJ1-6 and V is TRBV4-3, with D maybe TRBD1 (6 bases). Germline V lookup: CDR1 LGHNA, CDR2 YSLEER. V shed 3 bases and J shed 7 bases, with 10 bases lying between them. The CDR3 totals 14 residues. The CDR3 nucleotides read TGCGCCAGCAGCCAGGACAGACTAAATTCACCCCTCCACTTT. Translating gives CASSQDRLNSPLHF.

The CDR3 DNA reads TGTGCCAGCAGTTACTCGGGCGGGGGACCCTACGAGCAGTACTTC. Protein product: CASSYSGGGPYEQYF. V is TRBV6-5 and J is TRBJ2-5; 7 positions agree with TRBD2. TRBJ2-7 explains the end of the DNA better; the J call may be wrong. This CDR3 contains 15 residues. The germline gives CDR1 MNHEY, CDR2 SVGAGI.

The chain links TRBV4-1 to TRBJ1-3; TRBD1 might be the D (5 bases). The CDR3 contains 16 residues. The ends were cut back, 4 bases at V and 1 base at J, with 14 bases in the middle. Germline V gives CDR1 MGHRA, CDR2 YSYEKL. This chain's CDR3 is CASSLTFPGSGNTIYF. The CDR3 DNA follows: TGCGCCAGCAGCCTGACATTCCCAGGGTCTGGAAACACCATATATTTT.

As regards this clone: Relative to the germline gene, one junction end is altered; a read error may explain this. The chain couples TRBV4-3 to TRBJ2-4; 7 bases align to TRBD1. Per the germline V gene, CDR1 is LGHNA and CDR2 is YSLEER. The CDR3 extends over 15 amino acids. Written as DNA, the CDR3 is TGCGCCAGCAGCCTAACAGGGGACGCCAAAAACAGTCAGTACTTC. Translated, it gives CASSLTGDAKNSQYF.

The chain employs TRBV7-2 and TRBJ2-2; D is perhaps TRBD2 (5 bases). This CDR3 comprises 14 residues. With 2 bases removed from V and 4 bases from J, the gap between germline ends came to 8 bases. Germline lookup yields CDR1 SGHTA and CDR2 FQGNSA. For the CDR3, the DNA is TGTGCCAGCAGCTTATCGGGAATCACCGGGGAGCTGTTTTTT. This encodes CASSLSGITGELFF.

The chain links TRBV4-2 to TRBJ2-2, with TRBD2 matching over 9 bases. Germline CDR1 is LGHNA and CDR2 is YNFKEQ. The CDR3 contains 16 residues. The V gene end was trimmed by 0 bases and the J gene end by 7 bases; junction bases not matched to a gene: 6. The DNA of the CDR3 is TGTGCCAGCAGCCAAGAAAGGACTAGCGTGGTCGGGGAGCTGTTTTTT. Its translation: CASSQERTSVVGELFF.

DNA for the CDR3: TGTGCCAGCAGCGCTAGCGGGGCCCAACACCGAGGCAATGAGCAGTTCTTC. Its translation is CASSASGAQHRGNEQFF. This rearrangement joins TRBV9 to TRBJ2-1; TRBD2 aligns across 9 bases. CDR1 is SGDLS and CDR2 is YYNGEE in the germline V gene. J gave up 6 bases and V 3 bases, and 13 bases lay outside the gene matches. The CDR3 has 17 residues.

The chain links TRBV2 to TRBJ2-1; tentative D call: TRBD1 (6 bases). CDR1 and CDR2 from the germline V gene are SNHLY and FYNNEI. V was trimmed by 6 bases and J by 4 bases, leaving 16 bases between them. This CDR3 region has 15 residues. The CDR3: CASRDSRGPYNEQFF. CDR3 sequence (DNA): TGTGCCAGCAGGGACAGCCGTGGGCCATACAATGAGCAGTTCTTC. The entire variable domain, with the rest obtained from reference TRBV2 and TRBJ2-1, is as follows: EPEVTQTPSHQVTQMGQEVILRCVPISNHLYFYWYRQILGQKVEFLVSFYNNEISEKSEIFDDQFSVERPDGSNFTLKIRSTKLEDSAMYFCASRDSRGPYNEQFFGPGTRLTVL.

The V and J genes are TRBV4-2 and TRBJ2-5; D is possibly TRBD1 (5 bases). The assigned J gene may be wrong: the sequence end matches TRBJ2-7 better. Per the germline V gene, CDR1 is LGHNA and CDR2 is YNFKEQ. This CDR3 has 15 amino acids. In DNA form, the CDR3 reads TGTGCCAGCAGCCAAGTGGGCCAGGGCGTCGACGAGCAGTACTTC. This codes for CASSQVGQGVDEQYF.

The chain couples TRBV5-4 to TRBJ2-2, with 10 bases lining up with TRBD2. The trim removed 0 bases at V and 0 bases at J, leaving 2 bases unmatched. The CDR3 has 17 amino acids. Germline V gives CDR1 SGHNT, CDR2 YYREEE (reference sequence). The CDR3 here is CASSLGLAGANTGELFF. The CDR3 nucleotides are TGTGCCAGCAGCTTGGGGCTAGCGGGGGCGAACACCGGGGAGCTGTTTTTT.

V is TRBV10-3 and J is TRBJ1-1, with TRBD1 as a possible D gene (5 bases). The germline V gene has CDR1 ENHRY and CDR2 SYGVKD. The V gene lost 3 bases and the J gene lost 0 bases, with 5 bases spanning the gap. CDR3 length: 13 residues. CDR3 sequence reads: CAISEGVNTEAFF. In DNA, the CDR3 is TGTGCCATCAGTGAAGGGGTGAACACTGAAGCTTTCTTT.

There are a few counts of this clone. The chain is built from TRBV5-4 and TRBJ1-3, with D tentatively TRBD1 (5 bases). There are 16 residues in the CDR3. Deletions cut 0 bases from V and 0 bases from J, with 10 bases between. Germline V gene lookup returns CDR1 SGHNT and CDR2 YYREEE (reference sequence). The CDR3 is CASSLDPGGSGNTIYF. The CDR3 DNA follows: TGTGCCAGCAGCTTGGATCCGGGGGGCTCTGGAAACACCATATATTTT.

CDR3 coding DNA: TGCAGCGCCCATACCGGGACAGGGGATTTCGGTATGAACACTGAAGCTTTCTTT. This encodes CSAHTGTGDFGMNTEAFF. The V and J genes are TRBV29-1 and TRBJ1-1, with 10 bases lining up with TRBD1. CDR3 length equals 18 residues. V lost 7 bases, J lost 0 bases, and 17 bases stayed unmatched. Germline CDR1 and CDR2: SQVTM and ANQGSEA.